The 14 T cell receptor beta chains listed next were all sequenced from one sample in a study of Ad26.COV2.S vaccination and SARS-CoV-2 variants (dated by TCRdb to the early 2020s). According to the study, the label for this sample's treatment or condition signals: 15 to 20 received Ad26.COV2.S at low or high dose, single or two shots; about 5 received placebo; per-sample allocation not given. Repertoires of vaccine and placebo recipients were sequenced from samples taken on day 63 after the first injection. Libraries were made using the immunoSEQ multiplex PCR assay. The table was pulled from immuneACCESS by TCRdb, which kept in-frame rearrangements only. Such tables lose some clones; where checked, under half of the loss comes from unresolved V genes, and the rest has no known cause. The sample table shows around 320,000 clones, and around 90% are seen once. The ten biggest clones cover about 3.5% of the sample.

The starting material was peripheral blood, obtained in a trial of Ad26.COV2.S vaccine versus placebo. These receptors were collected from a person aged 18-60 years who received the Ad26.COV2.S COVID-19 vaccine or a placebo.

The rearrangement links TRBV7-3 to TRBJ2-3; D is ambiguous. Germline V gives CDR1 SGHTA, CDR2 FQGTGA. V shed 0 bases and J shed 2 bases, with 15 bases lying between them. CDR3 length: 17 amino acids. The CDR3 coding sequence is TGTGCCAGCAGCTTAACCGGCCCGGCTCACAACACAGATACGCAGTATTTT. This codes for CASSLTGPAHNTDTQYF.

This chain connects TRBV19 to TRBJ2-5, with D hard to call. This CDR3 is built from 13 residues. The germline V and J ends were trimmed by 5 bases and 4 bases, with 11 bases remaining between them. CDR1 and CDR2 from the germline V gene are LNHDA and SQIVND (reference sequence). CDR3 nucleotide sequence: TGTGCCAGTAGTTTTGTATTAAGAGAGACCCAGTACTTC. This codes for CASSFVLRETQYF.

The genes are TRBV13 and TRBJ1-2; 7 bases are a match to TRBD1. Trimming at V came to 2 bases and at J to 7 bases, leaving 7 bases not matched to a gene. CDR3 length: 14 amino acids. Germline assignment: CDR1 PRHDT and CDR2 FYEKMQ (reference sequence). CDR3 nucleotides: TGTGCCAGCAGCTTAAGGCAGGGGGGGTCTGGCTACACCTTC. Translation: CASSLRQGGSGYTF. The full variable domain, rest sourced from reference TRBV13 and TRBJ1-2, is AAGVIQSPRHLIKEKRETATLKCYPIPRHDTVYWYQQGPGQDPQFLISFYEKMQSDKGSIPDRFSAQQFSDYHSELNMSSLELGDSALYFCASSLRQGGSGYTFGSGTRLTVV.

DNA of the CDR3: TGTGCCAGCAGCATGGGGGACAGGGGCGGCTACACCTTC. This translates into CASSMGDRGGYTF. The J gene is TRBJ1-2, the V gene TRBV12-3 or TRBV12-4, with 10 bases that match TRBD1. With 6 bases clipped from V and 8 bases from J, the junction kept 6 bases outside the gene matches. This CDR3 spans 13 amino acids.

In regard to this clone: Other DNA sequences in this sample translate to the same CDR3. The V gene is TRBV9, the J gene TRBJ2-5; 7 nucleotides line up with TRBD2. The germline CDR1 and CDR2 sequences are SGDLS and YYNGEE. Losses at the gene ends were 0 bases for V and 5 bases for J; bases not matched to a gene: 7. The CDR3 extends over 15 amino acids. The CDR3 coding sequence is TGTGCCAGCAGCGTAGAGGGGCGGGGGTTGGAGACCCAGTACTTC. Its protein is CASSVEGRGLETQYF.

The chain carries TRBV3-1 (or the pseudogene TRBV3-2) and TRBJ2-1, with D possibly TRBD2 on 5 matching bases. The CDR3 covers 18 residues. CDR1 is LGHDT, CDR2 YNNKEL, per germline (reference sequence). V dropped 2 bases and J dropped 0 bases, with 17 bases sitting between them. The CDR3 nucleotides are TGTGCCAGCAGCCAACCTCGGACGGGGAGTTTCTCCTACAATGAGCAGTTCTTC. This translates into CASSQPRTGSFSYNEQFF.

The chain has TRBV7-2 and TRBJ2-7; 15 nucleotides match TRBD2. V lost 5 bases, J lost 6 bases, and 5 bases stayed unmatched. The CDR3 totals 15 residues. Germline assignment: CDR1 SGHTA and CDR2 FQGNSA. The DNA of the CDR3 is TGTGCCAGCAGCAAAGGGACTAGCGGGGGGACCGAGCAGTACTTC. Its protein is CASSKGTSGGTEQYF.

The chain has TRBV9 and TRBJ1-2, with 11 bases identical to TRBD1. This CDR3 is built from 15 residues. The germline CDR1 and CDR2 sequences are SGDLS and YYNGEE. V shed 3 bases, J shed 3 bases, and the junction held 4 bases outside the gene matches. The CDR3 region has the DNA TGTGCCAGCAGCGCCTGGGACAGGGGGGACTATGGCTACACCTTC. The encoded protein is CASSAWDRGDYGYTF.

This clone was counted only a few times. J is TRBJ2-7 and V is TRBV27, with 8 bases that match TRBD1. CDR1 is MNHEY, CDR2 SMNVEV, per germline (reference sequence). The V gene end was trimmed by 3 bases and the J gene end by 3 bases; junction bases not matched to a gene: 1. This CDR3 contains 13 residues. The chain's CDR3 is CASSLDRDYEQYF. The CDR3 DNA is TGTGCCAGCAGTTTGGACAGGGACTACGAGCAGTACTTC.

The chain carries TRBV3-1 (or the pseudogene TRBV3-2) and TRBJ2-7; 13 nucleotides match TRBD2. Trimming cost V 5 bases and J 3 bases; bases outside gene matches: 7. This CDR3 has 16 residues. Germline values: CDR1 LGHDT, CDR2 YNNKEL (reference sequence). The CDR3 bases are TGTGCCAGCAGCTTGACTAGCGGGGGGAACTACTACGAGCAGTACTTC. This translates into CASSLTSGGNYYEQYF.

The chain employs TRBV6-2 or TRBV6-3 and TRBJ2-1, with D unclear. The CDR3 spans 13 residues. The germline V and J ends were trimmed by 7 bases and 0 bases, with 7 bases remaining between them. Germline CDR1 reads MNHEY; CDR2 reads SVGEGT. CDR3 residues: CASIPSSYNEQFF. DNA for the CDR3: TGTGCCAGCATCCCCAGCTCCTACAATGAGCAGTTCTTC.

The chain is built from TRBV9 and TRBJ2-3; TRBD2 aligns across 11 bases. Germline-derived CDR1 and CDR2 are SGDLS and YYNGEE. This CDR3 region has 15 residues. V was clipped by 3 bases and J by 5 bases; unmatched bases: 5. CDR3 sequence reads: CASSDLAGGGDTQYF. The CDR3 DNA reads as TGTGCCAGCAGCGACCTAGCGGGGGGTGGAGATACGCAGTATTTT.

The J gene is TRBJ1-1, the V gene TRBV7-6, with TRBD1 as a possible D gene (5 bases). V was clipped by 3 bases and J by 4 bases, with 12 bases between them. The CDR3 is 14 amino acids. Germline V CDR1 and CDR2: SGHVS, FNYEAQ. The CDR3 region is CASSLGGLSTEAFF. The CDR3 DNA reads TGTGCCAGCAGCTTGGGGGGTCTCAGCACTGAAGCTTTCTTT.

V is TRBV27 and J is TRBJ2-7; 8 nucleotides match TRBD1. The CDR3 extends over 12 amino acids. The V and J ends lost 10 bases and 4 bases, in that order; junction bases with no gene match: 6. Germline CDR1 reads MNHEY; CDR2 reads SMNVEV (reference sequence). Written as DNA, the CDR3 is TGTGCCACCTGGGACAGGAAATACGAGCAGTACTTC. The encoded protein is CATWDRKYEQYF.